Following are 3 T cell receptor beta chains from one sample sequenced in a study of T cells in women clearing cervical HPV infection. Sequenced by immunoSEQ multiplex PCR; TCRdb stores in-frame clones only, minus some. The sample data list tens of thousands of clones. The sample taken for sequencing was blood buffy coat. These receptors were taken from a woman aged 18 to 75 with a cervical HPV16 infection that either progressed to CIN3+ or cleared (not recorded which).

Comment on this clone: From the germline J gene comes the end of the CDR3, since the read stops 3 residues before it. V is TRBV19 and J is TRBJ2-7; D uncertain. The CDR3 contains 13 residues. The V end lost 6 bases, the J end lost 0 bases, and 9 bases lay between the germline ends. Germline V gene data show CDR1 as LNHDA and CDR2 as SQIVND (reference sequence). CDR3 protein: CASSAPNSYEQYF. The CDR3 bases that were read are TGTGCCAGTAGCGCGCCAAACTCCTACGAG.

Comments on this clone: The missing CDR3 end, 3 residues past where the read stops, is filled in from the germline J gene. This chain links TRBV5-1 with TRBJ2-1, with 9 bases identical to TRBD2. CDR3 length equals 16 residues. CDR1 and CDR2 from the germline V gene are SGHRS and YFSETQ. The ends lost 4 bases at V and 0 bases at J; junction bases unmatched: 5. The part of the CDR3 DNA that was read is TGCGCCAGCAGCGGACCAGCGGGAGGCTCCTACAATGAG. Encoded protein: CASSGPAGGSYNE. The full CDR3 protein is CASSGPAGGSYNEQFF.

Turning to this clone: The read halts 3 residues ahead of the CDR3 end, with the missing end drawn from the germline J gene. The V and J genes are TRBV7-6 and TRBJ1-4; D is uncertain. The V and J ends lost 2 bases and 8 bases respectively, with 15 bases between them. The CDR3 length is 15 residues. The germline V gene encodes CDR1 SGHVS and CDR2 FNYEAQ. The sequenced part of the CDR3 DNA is TGTGCCAGCAGCTTACGTCCGGGTACTGAGGAAAAA. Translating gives CASSLRPGTEEK. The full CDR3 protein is CASSLRPGTEEKLFF.